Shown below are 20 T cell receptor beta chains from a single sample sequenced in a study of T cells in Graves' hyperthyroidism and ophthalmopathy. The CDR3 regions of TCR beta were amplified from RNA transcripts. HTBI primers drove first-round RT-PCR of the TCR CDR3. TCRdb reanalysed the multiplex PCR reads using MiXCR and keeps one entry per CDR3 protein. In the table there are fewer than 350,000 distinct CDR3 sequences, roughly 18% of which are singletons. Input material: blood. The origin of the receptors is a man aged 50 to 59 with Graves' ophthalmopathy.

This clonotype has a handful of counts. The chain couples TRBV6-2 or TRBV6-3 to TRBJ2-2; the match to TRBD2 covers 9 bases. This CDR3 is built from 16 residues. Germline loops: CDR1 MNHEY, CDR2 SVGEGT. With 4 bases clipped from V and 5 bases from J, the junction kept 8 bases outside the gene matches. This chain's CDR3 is CASSSRAGGGTGELFF. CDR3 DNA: TGTGCCAGCAGTTCACGAGCGGGAGGAGGAACCGGGGAGCTGTTTTTT.

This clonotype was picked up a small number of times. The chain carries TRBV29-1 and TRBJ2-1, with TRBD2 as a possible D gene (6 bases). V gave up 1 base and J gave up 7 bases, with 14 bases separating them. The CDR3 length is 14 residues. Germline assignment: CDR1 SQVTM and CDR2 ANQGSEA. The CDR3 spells CSVEVSGRGNEQFF. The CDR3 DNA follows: TGCAGCGTTGAAGTCAGCGGGCGAGGGAATGAGCAGTTCTTC.

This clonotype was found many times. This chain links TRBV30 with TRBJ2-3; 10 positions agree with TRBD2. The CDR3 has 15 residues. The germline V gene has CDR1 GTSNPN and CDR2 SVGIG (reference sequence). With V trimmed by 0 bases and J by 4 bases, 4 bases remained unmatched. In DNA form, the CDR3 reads TGTGCCTGGAGTGTCCTAGCGGGAGTGGCAGATACGCAGTATTTT. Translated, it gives CAWSVLAGVADTQYF.

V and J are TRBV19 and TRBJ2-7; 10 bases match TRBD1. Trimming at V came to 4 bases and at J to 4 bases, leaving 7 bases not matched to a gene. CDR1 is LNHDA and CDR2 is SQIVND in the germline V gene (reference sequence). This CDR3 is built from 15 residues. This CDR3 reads CASSTQDRGMYEQYF. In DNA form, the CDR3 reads TGTGCCAGTAGTACACAGGACAGGGGGATGTACGAGCAGTACTTC. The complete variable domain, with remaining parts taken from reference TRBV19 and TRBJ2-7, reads DGGITQSPKYLFRKEGQNVTLSCEQNLNHDAMYWYRQDPGQGLRLIYYSQIVNDFQKGDIAEGYSVSREKKESFPLTVTSAQKNPTAFYLCASSTQDRGMYEQYFGPGTRLTVT.

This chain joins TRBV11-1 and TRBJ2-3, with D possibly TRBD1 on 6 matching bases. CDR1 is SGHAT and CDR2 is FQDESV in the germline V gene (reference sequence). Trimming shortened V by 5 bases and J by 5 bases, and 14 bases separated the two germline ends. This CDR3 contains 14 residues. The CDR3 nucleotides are TGTGCCAGCAGCCACCAGCAGGGGCGAGATACGCAGTATTTT. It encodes CASSHQQGRDTQYF.

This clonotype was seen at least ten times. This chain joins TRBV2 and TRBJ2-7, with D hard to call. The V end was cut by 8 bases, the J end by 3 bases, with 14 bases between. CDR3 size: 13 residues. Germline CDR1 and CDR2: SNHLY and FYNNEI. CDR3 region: CASRRVEDYEQYF. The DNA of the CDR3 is TGTGCCAGCCGAAGAGTGGAAGACTACGAGCAGTACTTC.

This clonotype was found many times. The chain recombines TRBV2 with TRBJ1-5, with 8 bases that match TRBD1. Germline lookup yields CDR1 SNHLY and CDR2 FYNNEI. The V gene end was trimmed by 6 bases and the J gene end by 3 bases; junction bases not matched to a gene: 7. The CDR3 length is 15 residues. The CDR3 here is CASRLDRANNQPQHF. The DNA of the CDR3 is TGTGCCAGCAGATTGGACAGGGCAAACAATCAGCCCCAGCATTTT.

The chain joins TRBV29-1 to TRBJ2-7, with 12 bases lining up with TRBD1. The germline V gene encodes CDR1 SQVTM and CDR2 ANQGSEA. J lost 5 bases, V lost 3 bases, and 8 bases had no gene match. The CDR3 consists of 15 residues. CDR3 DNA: TGCAGCGTTGAGGGGACAGGGGGCTGGGTACACGAGCAGTACTTC. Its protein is CSVEGTGGWVHEQYF.

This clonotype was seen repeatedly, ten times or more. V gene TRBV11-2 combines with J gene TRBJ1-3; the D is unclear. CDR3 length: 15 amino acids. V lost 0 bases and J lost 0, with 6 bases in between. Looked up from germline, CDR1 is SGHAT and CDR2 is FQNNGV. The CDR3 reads CASSLDWHSGNTIYF. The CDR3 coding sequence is TGTGCCAGCAGCTTAGATTGGCACTCTGGAAACACCATATATTTT.

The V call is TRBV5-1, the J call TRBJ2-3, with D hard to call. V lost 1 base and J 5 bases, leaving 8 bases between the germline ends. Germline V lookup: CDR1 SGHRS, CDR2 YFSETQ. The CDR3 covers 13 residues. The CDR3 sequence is CASSLSLLDTQYF. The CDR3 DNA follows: TGCGCCAGCAGCTTGTCGCTGCTAGATACGCAGTATTTT. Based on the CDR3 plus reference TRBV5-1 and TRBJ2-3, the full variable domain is KAGVTQTPRYLIKTRGQQVTLSCSPISGHRSVSWYQQTPGQGLQFLFEYFSETQRNKGNFPGRFSGRQFSNSRSEMNVSTLELGDSALYLCASSLSLLDTQYFGPGTRLTVL.

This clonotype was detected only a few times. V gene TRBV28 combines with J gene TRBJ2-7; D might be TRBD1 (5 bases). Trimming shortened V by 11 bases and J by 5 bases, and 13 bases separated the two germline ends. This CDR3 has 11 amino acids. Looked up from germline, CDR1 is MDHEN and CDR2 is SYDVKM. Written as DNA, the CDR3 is TGTGCCGCCATGGGGCCCCACGAGCAGTACTTC. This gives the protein CAAMGPHEQYF. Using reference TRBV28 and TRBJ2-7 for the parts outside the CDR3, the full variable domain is DVKVTQSSRYLVKRTGEKVFLECVQDMDHENMFWYRQDPGLGLRLIYFSYDVKMKEKGDIPEGYSVSREKKERFSLILESASTNQTSMYLCAAMGPHEQYFGPGTRLTVT.

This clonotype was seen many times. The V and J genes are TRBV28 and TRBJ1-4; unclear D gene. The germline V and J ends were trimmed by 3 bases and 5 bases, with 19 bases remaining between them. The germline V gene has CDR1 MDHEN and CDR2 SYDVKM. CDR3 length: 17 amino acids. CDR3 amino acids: CASSFRFAAAMNEKLFF. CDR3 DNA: TGTGCCAGCAGTTTTCGGTTCGCGGCGGCGATGAATGAAAAACTGTTTTTT. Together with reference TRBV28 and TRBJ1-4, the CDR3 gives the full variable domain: DVKVTQSSRYLVKRTGEKVFLECVQDMDHENMFWYRQDPGLGLRLIYFSYDVKMKEKGDIPEGYSVSREKKERFSLILESASTNQTSMYLCASSFRFAAAMNEKLFFGSGTQLSVL.

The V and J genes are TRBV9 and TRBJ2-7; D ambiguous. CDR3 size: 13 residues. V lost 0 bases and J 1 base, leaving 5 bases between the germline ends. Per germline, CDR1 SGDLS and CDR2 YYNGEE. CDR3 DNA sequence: TGTGCCAGCAGCGTAGGGCAGTCCTACGAGCAGTACTTC. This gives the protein CASSVGQSYEQYF.

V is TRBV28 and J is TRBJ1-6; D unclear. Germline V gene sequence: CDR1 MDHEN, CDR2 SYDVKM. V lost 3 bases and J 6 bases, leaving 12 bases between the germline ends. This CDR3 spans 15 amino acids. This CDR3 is CASSFPGESNSPLHF. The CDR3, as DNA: TGTGCCAGCAGTTTCCCAGGAGAGAGTAATTCACCCCTCCACTTT.

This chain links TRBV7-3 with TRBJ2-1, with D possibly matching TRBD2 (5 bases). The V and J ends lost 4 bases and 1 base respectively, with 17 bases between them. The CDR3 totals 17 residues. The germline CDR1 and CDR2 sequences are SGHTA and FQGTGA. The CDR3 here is CASSSKNTTGSYNEQFF. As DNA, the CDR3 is TGTGCCAGCAGCTCAAAAAATACCACGGGGTCCTACAATGAGCAGTTCTTC.

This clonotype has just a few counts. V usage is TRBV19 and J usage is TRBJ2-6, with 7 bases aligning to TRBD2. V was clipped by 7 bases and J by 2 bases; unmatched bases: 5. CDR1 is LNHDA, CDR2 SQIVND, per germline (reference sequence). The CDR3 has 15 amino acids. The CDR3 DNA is TGTGCCAGTACAAGGCTAGCGGCTGGGGCCAACGTCCTGACTTTC. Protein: CASTRLAAGANVLTF. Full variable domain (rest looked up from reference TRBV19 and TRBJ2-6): DGGITQSPKYLFRKEGQNVTLSCEQNLNHDAMYWYRQDPGQGLRLIYYSQIVNDFQKGDIAEGYSVSREKKESFPLTVTSAQKNPTAFYLCASTRLAAGANVLTFGAGSRLTVL.

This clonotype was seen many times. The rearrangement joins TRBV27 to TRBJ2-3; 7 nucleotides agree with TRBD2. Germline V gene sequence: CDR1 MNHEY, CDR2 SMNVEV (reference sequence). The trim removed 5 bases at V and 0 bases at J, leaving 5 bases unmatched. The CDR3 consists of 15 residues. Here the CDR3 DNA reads TGTGCCAGCAGTCATAGCGGGTCTAGCACAGATACGCAGTATTTT. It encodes CASSHSGSSTDTQYF.

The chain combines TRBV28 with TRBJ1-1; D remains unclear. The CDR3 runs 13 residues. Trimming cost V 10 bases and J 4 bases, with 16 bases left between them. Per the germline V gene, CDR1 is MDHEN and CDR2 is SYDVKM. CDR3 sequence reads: CATRTLPGTEAFF. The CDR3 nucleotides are TGTGCCACCAGAACCCTGCCCGGCACTGAAGCTTTCTTT.

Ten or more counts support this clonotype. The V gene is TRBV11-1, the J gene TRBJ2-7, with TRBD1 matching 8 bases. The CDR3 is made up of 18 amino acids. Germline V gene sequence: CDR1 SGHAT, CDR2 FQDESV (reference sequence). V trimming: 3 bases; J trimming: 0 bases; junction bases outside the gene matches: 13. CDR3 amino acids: CASSFSLSDRGISYEQYF. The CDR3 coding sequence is TGTGCCAGCAGCTTCTCCCTCTCTGACAGGGGAATCTCCTACGAGCAGTACTTC.

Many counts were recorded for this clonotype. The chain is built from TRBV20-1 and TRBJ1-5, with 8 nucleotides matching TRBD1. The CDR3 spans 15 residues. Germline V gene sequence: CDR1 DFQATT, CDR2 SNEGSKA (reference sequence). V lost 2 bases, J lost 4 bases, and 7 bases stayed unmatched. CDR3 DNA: TGCAGTGCTAGACCTGACAGGGGTTGGAATCAGCCCCAGCATTTT. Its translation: CSARPDRGWNQPQHF.